This T cell receptor (beta chain) is from a study of T-cell memory formation after mild COVID-19. TCRdb reprocessed the 5' RACE reads with MiXCR, giving one entry per CDR3 protein. Here the sample spans more than 70,000 distinct CDR3 sequences, roughly 13% being singletons. The V gene's germline CDR1 is MNHEY and CDR2 SMNVEV (reference sequence). CDR3 length: 13 residues. Trimming removed 3 bases from V and 6 bases from J; junction bases left unmatched: 3. The source of this sequence is an adult woman who had mild COVID-19 (a few samples of this study predate the infection). Cell type and time point are not known. The rearrangement uses TRBV27 and TRBJ2-7; 9 bases agree with TRBD1. Source material: PBMCs or a T cell subset sorted from them (not recorded which). CDR3 DNA sequence: TGTGCCAGCAGTTTTGGACAGGGGAGCGAGCAGTACTTC. This sequence encodes CASSFGQGSEQYF.